This paragraph covers one T cell receptor (beta chain) sequence. The authors' processing: For nucleated cells, counts were estimated from reference gene primer amplification. The protocol was immunoSEQ multiplex PCR, while the TCRdb copy is restricted to in-frame clones and leaves out a portion. V, J and clone size are those of that table, while D and trimming were read from the DNA. The table has about 260,000 clones, around 87% seen once. The sample is drawn from a study of blood T cell repertoires in COVID-19. Study at large: The United States, Italy and Spain were the sources of the acute and convalescent COVID-19 samples. The cDNA or gDNA used as material had been derived from T cells, B-cell-depleted T cells, or PBMCs.

The germline V gene has CDR1 SQVTM and CDR2 ANQGSEA. CDR3 length: 13 residues. V shed 5 bases, J shed 5 bases, and the junction held 4 bases outside the gene matches. This receptor was obtained from a woman aged 45-59 years with acute or convalescent COVID-19. V and J are TRBV29-1 and TRBJ2-4; 9 nucleotides match TRBD2. Source material: peripheral blood. The CDR3 region has the DNA TGCAGCGTTCCTAGCGGGATGGAAAACATTCAGTACTTC. It yields the protein CSVPSGMENIQYF.